This T cell receptor (beta chain) came from a study of cytomegalovirus exposure and HLA in healthy donors. The protocol was immunoSEQ multiplex PCR, while the TCRdb copy is restricted to in-frame clones and leaves out a portion. The sample yields 110,000 to 150,000 clones, 88% seen once. Germline-derived CDR1 and CDR2 are PRHDT and FYEKMQ (reference sequence). This CDR3 spans 15 amino acids. V gave up 4 bases and J gave up 4 bases; unmatched junction bases: 4. The chain couples TRBV13 to TRBJ1-2; TRBD1 matches at 12 bases. The TCR comes from a woman aged 18-29 years in good health and CMV-seropositive. The specimen sequenced was PBMCs. This CDR3 is CASSSGTGGVYGYTF. The CDR3 nucleotides read TGTGCCAGCAGCTCCGGGACAGGGGGCGTCTATGGCTACACCTTC.